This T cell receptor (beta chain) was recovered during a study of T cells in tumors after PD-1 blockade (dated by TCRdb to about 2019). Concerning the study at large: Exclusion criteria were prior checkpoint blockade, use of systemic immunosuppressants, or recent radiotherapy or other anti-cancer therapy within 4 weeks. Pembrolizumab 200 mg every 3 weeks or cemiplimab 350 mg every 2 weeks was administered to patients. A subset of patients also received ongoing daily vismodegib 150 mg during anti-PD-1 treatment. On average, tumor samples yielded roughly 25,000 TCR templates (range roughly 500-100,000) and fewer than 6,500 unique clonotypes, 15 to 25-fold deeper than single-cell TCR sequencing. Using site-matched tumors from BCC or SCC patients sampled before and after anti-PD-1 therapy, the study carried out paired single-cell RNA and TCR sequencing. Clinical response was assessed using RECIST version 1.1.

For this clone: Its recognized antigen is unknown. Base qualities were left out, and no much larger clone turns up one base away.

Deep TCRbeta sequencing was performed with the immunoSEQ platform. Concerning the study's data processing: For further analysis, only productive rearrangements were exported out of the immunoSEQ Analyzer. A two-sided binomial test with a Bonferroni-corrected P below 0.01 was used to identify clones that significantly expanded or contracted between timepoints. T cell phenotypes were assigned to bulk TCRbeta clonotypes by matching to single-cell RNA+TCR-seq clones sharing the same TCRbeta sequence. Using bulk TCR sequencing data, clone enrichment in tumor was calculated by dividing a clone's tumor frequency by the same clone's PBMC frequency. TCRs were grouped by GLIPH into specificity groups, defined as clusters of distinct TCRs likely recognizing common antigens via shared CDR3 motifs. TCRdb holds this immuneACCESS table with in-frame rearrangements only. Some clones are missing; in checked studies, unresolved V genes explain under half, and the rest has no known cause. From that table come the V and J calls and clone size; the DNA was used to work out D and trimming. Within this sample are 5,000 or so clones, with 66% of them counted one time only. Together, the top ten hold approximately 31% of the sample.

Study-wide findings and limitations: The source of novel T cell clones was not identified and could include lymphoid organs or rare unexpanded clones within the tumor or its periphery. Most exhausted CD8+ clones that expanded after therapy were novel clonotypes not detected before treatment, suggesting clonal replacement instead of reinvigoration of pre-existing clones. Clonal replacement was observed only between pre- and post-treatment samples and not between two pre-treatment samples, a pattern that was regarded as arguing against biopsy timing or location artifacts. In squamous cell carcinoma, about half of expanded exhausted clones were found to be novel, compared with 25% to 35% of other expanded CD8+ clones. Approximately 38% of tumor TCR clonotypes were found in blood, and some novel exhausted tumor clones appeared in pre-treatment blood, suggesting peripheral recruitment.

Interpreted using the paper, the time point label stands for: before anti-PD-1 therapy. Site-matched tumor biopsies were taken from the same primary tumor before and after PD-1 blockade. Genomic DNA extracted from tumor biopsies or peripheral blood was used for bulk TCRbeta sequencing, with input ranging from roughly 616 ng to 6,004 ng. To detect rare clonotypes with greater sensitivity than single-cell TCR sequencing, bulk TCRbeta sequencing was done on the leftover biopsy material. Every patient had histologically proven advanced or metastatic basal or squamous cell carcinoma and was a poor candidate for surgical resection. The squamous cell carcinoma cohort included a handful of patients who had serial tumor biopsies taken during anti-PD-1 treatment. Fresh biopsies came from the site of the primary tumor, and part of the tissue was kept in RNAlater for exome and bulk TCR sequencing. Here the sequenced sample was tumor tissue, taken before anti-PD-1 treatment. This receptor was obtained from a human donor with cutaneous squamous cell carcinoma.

The CDR3 loop reads CSVEDFGKGYGYTF. The nucleotide sequence reads TGCAGCGTTGAAGATTTCGGGAAGGGTTATGGCTACACCTTC. The chain is made from TRBV29-1 and TRBJ1-2; the D gene remains uncertain. There are 14 amino acids in the CDR3, from cysteine to phenylalanine inclusive. Only the CDR3 portion is preserved as DNA: 42 bases, with reading frame beginning at the first base. Cut back by 0 bases and 5 bases, the V and J ends lie 13 bases apart. CDR1 SQVTM and CDR2 ANQGSEA are derived from the germline V gene.